One T cell receptor (beta chain) is described in this entry. The CDR3 spans 20 residues. V lost 4 bases and J lost 0; bases outside the gene matches: 12. The V gene's germline CDR1 is SGDLS and CDR2 YYNGEE. Within the 2 weeks before study entry, each person in the exposed group met a COVID-19 case. The data belong to a study of blood T cell repertoires in COVID-19. Some clones are missing from TCRdb's copy, which holds only in-frame ones; the method was immunoSEQ multiplex PCR. The table lists around 250,000 clones, less than 95% of them singletons. The clonotype originates from a man in his forties who had been exposed to COVID-19. V and J are TRBV9 and TRBJ2-2; 13 nucleotides match TRBD2. The sequencing sample was made of PBMCs or T cells enriched from blood (not recorded which). The CDR3 DNA sequence: TGTGCCAGCAGCCCGAGACTAGCGGGAGGACCCATAGCGAACACCGGGGAGCTGTTTTTT. Protein sequence: CASSPRLAGGPIANTGELFF.